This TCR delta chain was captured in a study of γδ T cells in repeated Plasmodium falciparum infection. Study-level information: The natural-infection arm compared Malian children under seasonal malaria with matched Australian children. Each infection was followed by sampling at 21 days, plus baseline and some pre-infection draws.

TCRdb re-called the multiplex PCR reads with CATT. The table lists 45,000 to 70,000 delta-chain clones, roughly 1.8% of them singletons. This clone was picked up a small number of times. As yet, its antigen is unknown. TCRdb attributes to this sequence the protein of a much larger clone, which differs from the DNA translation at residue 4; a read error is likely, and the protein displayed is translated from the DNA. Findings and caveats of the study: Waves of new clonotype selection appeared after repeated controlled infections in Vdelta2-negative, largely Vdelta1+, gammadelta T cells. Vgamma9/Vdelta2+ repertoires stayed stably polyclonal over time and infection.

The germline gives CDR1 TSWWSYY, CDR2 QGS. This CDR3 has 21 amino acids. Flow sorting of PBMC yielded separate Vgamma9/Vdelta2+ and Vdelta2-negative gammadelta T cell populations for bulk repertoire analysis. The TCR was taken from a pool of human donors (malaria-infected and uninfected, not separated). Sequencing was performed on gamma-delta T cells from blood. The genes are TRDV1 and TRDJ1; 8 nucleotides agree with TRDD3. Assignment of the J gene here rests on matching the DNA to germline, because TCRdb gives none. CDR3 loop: CALEESLSYGPLWGRFDKLIF. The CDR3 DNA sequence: TGTGCTCTTGAGGAATCACTGTCCTACGGGCCCCTCTGGGGGAGATTCGATAAACTCATCTTT.